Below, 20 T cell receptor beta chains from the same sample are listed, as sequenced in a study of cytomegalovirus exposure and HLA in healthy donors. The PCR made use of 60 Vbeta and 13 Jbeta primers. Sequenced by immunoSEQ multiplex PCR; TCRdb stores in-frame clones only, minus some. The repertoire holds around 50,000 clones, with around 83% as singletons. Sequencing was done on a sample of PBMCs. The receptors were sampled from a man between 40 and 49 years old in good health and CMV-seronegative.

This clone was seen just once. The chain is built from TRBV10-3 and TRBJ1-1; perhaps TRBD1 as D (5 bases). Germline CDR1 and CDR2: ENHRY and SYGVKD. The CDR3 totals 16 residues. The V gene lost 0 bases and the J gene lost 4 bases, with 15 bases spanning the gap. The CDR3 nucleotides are TGTGCCATCAGTGAGTCCCGGCTTGGGGGGAGCACTGAAGCTTTCTTT. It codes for CAISESRLGGSTEAFF.

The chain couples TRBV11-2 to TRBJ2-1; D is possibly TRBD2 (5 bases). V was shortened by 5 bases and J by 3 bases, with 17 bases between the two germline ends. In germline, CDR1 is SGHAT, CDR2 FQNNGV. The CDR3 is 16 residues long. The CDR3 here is CASSHFEGSNYNEQFF. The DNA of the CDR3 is TGTGCCAGCAGCCACTTCGAGGGATCGAACTACAATGAGCAGTTCTTC. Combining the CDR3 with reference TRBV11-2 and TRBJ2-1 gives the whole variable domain EAGVAQSPRYKIIEKRQSVAFWCNPISGHATLYWYQQILGQGPKLLIQFQNNGVVDDSQLPKDRFSAERLKGVDSTLKIQPAKLEDSAVYLCASSHFEGSNYNEQFFGPGTRLTVL.

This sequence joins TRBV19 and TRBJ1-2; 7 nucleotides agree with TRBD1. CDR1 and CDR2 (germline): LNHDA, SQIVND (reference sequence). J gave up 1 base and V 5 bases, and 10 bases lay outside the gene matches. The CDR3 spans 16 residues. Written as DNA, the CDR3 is TGTGCCAGTAGTTTTTTCGGTGGGGACAGTAACTATGGCTACACCTTC. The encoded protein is CASSFFGGDSNYGYTF.

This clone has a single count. The CDR3 reads CASSVIGQEAFF. CDR3 in DNA: TGTGCCAGCAGTGTTATTGGACAGGAAGCTTTCTTT. The gene calls are TRBV2 and TRBJ1-1; possible D gene TRBD1, 6 bases. Germline-derived CDR1 and CDR2 are SNHLY and FYNNEI. CDR3 size: 12 residues. V was shortened by 4 bases and J by 8 bases, with 11 bases between the two germline ends.

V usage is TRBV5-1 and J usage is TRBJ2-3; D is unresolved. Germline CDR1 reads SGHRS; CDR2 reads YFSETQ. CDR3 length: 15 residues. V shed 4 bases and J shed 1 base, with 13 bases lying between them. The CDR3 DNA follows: TGCGCCAGCAGCAGTATTGTTGGAGGCACAGATACGCAGTATTTT. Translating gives CASSSIVGGTDTQYF.

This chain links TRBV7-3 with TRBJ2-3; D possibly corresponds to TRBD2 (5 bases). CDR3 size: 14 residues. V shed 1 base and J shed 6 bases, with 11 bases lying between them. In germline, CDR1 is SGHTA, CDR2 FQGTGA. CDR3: CASSLNAGRDTQYF. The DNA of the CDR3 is TGTGCCAGCAGCTTAAACGCGGGTCGGGATACGCAGTATTTT.

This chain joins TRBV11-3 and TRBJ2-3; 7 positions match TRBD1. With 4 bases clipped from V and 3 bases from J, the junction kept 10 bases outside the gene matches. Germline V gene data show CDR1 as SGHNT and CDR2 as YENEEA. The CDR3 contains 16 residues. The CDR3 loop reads CASSSRNRQGTDTQYF. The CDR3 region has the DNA TGTGCCAGCAGCTCCAGAAATCGACAGGGAACAGATACGCAGTATTTT.

Here the CDR3 reads CASSAIGGNQPQHF. The CDR3 region has the DNA TGTGCCAGCAGTGCGATCGGCGGGAATCAGCCCCAGCATTTT. The V and J genes are TRBV6-1 and TRBJ1-5; D is undetermined. CDR1 and CDR2 from the germline V gene are MNHNS and SASEGT. This CDR3 is built from 14 residues. V lost 4 bases, J lost 4 bases, and 11 bases lay in between.

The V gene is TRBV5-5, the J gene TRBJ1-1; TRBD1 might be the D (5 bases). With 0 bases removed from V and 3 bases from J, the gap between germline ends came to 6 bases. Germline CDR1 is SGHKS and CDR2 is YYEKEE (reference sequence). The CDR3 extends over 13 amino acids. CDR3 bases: TGTGCCAGCAGCTTGGGGGGGGACACTGAAGCTTTCTTT. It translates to CASSLGGDTEAFF.

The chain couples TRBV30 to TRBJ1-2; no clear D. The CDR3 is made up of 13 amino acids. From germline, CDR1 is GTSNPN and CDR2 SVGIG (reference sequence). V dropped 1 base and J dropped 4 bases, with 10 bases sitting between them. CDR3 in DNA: TGTGCCTGGAGTGGAGGGAAGCGCTATGGCTACACCTTC. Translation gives CAWSGGKRYGYTF. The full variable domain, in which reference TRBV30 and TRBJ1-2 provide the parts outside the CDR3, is SQTIHQWPATLVQPVGSPLSLECTVEGTSNPNLYWYRQAAGRGLQLLFYSVGIGQISSEVPQNLSASRPQDRQFILSSKKLLLSDSGFYLCAWSGGKRYGYTFGSGTRLTVV.

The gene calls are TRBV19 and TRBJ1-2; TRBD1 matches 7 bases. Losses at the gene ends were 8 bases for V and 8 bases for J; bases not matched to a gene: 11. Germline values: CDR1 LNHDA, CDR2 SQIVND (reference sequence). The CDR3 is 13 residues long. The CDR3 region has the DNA TGTGCCAGTGCTACCGGGACAGTCGGCGGCTACACCTTC. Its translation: CASATGTVGGYTF.

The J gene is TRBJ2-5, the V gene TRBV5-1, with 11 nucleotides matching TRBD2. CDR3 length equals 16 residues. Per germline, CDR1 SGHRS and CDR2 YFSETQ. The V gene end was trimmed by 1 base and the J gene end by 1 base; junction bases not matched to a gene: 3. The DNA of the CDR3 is TGCGCCAGCAGCTTGAGGACTAGCGGGTTCCAAGAGACCCAGTACTTC. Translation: CASSLRTSGFQETQYF.

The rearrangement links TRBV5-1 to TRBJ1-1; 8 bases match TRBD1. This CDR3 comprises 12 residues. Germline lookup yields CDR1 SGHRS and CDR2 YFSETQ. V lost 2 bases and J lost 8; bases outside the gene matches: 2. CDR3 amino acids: CASSFGDREAFF. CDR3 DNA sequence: TGCGCCAGCAGCTTCGGGGACAGGGAAGCTTTCTTT.

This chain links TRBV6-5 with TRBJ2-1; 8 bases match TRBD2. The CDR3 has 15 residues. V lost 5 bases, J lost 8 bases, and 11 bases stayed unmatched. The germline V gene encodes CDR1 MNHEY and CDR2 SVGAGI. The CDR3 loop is CASSRAGVEWDEQFF. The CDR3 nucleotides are TGTGCCAGCAGTCGAGCGGGGGTCGAGTGGGATGAGCAGTTCTTC.

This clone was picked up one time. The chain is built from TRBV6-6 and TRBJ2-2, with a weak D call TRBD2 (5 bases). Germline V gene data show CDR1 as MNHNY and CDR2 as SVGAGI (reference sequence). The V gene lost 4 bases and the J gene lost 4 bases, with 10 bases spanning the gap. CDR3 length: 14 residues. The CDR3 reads CASSSRGSTGELFF. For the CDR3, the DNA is TGTGCCAGCAGTTCCAGAGGGTCCACCGGGGAGCTGTTTTTT.

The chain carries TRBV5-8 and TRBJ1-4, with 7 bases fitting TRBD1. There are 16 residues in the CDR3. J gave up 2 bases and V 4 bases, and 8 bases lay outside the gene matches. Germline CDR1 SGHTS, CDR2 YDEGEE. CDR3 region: CASSGDRLFTNEKLFF. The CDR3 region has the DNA TGTGCCAGCAGCGGGGACAGATTGTTTACTAATGAAAAACTGTTTTTT.

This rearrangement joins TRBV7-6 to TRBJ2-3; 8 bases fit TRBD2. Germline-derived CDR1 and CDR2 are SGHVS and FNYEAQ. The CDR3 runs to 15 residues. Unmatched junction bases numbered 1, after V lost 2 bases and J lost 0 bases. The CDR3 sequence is CASSLLAGSTDTQYF. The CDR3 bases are TGTGCCAGCAGCTTATTAGCGGGGAGCACAGATACGCAGTATTTT.

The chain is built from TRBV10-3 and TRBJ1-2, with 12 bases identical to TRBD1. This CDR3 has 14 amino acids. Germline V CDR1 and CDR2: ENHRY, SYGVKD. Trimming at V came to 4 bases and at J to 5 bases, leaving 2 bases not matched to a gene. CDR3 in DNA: TGTGCCATCAGTGGGGGACAGGGGGCGTATGGCTACACCTTC. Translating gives CAISGGQGAYGYTF.

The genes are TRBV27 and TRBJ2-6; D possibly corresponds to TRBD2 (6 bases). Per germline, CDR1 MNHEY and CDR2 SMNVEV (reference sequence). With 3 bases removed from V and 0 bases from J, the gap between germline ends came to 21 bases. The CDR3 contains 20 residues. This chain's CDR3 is CASSLSPGLQTISGANVLTF. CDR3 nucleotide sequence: TGTGCCAGCAGTTTGTCGCCGGGACTTCAAACGATCTCTGGGGCCAACGTCCTGACTTTC.

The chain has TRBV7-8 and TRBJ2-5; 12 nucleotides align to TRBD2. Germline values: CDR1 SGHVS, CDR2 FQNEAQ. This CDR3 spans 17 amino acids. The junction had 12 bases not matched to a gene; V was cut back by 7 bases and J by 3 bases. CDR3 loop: CASTLLAGGRSKETQYF. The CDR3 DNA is TGTGCCAGCACCCTCCTAGCGGGGGGGAGAAGTAAAGAGACCCAGTACTTC.